This TCR beta chain emerged from a study of T cells in Graves' hyperthyroidism and ophthalmopathy. Study results and limitations: Most thyroid-expanded clonotypes above 0.001 were also found in blood. Ophthalmopathy stood apart from stable hyperthyroidism in a 13 V-J model.

Regarding this clonotype: Its cognate antigen is unknown. A read error may account for a junction end that differs from germline.

Germline lookup yields CDR1 SSHAT and CDR2 FNYEAQ (reference sequence). The CDR3 contains 13 residues. RNA transcripts provided the source from which TCR beta CDR3 regions were amplified. The HTBI primer set served for first-round RT-PCR of the TCR CDR3. One entry per CDR3 protein, called by TCRdb with MiXCR from the multiplex PCR reads. The sample holds roughly 96,000 distinct CDR3 sequences, around 50% seen once. The chain has TRBV7-7 and TRBJ2-2; possible D gene TRBD1, 6 bases. The sample was blood. This clonotype was obtained from a woman in her 40s with Graves' hyperthyroidism. CDR3 sequence (DNA): TGTGCTAGCAGCTTAGAGGGGGACGGGGAGCTGTTTTTT. This codes for CASSLEGDGELFF.